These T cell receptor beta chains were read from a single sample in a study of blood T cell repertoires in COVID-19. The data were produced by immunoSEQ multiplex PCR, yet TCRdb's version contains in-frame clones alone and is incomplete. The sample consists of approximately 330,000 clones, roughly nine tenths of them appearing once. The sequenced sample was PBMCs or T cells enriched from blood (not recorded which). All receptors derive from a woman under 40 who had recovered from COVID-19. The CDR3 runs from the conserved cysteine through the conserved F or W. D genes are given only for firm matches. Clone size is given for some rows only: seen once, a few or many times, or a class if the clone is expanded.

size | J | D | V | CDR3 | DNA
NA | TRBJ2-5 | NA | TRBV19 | CASSPRETKETQYF | TGTGCCAGTAGTCCCCGGGAAACAAAAGAGACCCAGTACTTC
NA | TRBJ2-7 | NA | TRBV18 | CASSPESRIPYEQYF | TGTGCCAGCTCACCAGAATCGCGGATACCTTACGAGCAGTACTTC
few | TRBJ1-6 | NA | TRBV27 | CASSLGGSDNSPLHF | TGTGCCAGCAGCCTCGGGGGATCCGATAATTCACCCCTCCACTTT
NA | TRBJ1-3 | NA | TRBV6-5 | CASILRRSTIYF | TGTGCCAGCATCCTTAGGAGGTCCACCATATATTTT
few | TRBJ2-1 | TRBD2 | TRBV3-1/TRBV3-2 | CASSPWTSGDFNEQFF | TGTGCCAGCAGCCCATGGACTAGCGGGGACTTTAATGAGCAGTTCTTC
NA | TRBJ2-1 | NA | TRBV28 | CASSFLDGERYNEQFF | TGTGCCAGCAGTTTCTTAGACGGGGAGAGGTACAATGAGCAGTTCTTC
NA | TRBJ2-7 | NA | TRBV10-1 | CASSDRGFDEQYF | TGCGCCAGCAGTGACAGAGGGTTCGACGAGCAGTACTTC
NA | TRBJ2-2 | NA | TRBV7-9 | CASSQGGAANTGELFF | TGTGCCAGCAGCCAAGGAGGTGCTGCGAACACCGGGGAGCTGTTTTTT
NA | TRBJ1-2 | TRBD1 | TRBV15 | CATSREGQLAYGYTF | TGTGCCACCAGCAGAGAGGGACAGTTGGCATATGGCTACACCTTC
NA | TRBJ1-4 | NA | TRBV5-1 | CASSLGQFNEKLFF | TGCGCCAGCAGCTTGGGACAGTTTAATGAAAAACTGTTTTTT
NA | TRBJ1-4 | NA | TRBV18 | CASSPRTFATNEKLFF | TGTGCCAGCTCACCCAGGACATTTGCAACTAATGAAAAACTGTTTTTT
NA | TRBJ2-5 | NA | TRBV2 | CASVTMGLQETQYF | TGTGCCAGCGTGACCATGGGCCTCCAAGAGACCCAGTACTTC
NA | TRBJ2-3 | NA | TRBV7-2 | CASSGGHRSRRTDTQYF | TGTGCCAGCAGCGGGGGACACCGGAGTCGTCGCACAGATACGCAGTATTTT
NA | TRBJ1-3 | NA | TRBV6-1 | CASSEEDSSGNTIYF | TGTGCCAGCAGTGAAGAGGACAGCTCTGGAAACACCATATATTTT
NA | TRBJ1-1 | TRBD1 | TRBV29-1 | CSVDRTGVLNTEAFF | TGCAGCGTGGATCGGACAGGGGTTTTGAACACTGAAGCTTTCTTT
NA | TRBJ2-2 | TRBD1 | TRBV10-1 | CASRLGQGADTGELFF | TGCGCCAGCAGATTGGGACAGGGGGCTGACACCGGGGAGCTGTTTTTT
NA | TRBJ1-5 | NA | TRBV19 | CASSMGKGLSQPQHF | TGTGCCAGTAGTATGGGTAAGGGGCTAAGTCAGCCCCAGCATTTT
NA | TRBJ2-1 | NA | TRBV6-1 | CASSEEIGLYNEQFF | TGTGCCAGCAGTGAAGAGATTGGACTCTACAATGAGCAGTTCTTC
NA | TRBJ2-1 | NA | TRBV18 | CASSPLSGDYNEQFF | TGTGCCAGCTCACCGTTATCGGGAGATTACAATGAGCAGTTCTTC
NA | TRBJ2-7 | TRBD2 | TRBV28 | CASSFGWTSGSYEQYF | TGTGCCAGCAGTTTCGGGTGGACTAGCGGATCATACGAGCAGTACTTC
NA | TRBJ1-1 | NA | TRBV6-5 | CASSYKGGAVTEAFF | TGTGCCAGCAGTTATAAAGGGGGGGCCGTCACTGAAGCTTTCTTT
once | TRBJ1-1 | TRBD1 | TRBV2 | CASSAQGATEAFF | TGTGCCAGCAGTGCACAGGGGGCCACTGAAGCTTTCTTT
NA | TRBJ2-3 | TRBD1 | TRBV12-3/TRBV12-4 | CASSLQGTDTQYF | TGTGCCAGCAGTCTACAGGGGACAGATACGCAGTATTTT
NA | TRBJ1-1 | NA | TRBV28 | CASSLSAEAFF | TGTGCCAGCAGTTTATCCGCTGAAGCTTTCTTT
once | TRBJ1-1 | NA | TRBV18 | CASSPTESNTEAFF | TGTGCCAGCTCCCCAACAGAGTCCAACACTGAAGCTTTCTTT
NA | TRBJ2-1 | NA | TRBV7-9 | CASSNYEQFF | TGTGCCAGCAGCAACTATGAGCAGTTCTTC
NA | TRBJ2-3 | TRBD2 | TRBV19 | CASSSPGLAIDTQYF | TGTGCCAGTAGTAGTCCGGGACTAGCGATAGATACGCAGTATTTT